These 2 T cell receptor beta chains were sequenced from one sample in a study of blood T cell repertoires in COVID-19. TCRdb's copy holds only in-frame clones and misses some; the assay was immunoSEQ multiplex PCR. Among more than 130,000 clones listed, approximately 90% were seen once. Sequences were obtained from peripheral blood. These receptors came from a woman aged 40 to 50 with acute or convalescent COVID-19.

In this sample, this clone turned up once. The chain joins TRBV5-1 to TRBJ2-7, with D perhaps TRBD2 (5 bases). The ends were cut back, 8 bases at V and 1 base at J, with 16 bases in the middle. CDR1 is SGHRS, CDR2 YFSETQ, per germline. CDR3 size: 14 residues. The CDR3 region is CASSDRVSSYEQYF. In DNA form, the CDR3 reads TGCGCCAGTAGCGACCGGGTCTCATCCTACGAGCAGTACTTC.

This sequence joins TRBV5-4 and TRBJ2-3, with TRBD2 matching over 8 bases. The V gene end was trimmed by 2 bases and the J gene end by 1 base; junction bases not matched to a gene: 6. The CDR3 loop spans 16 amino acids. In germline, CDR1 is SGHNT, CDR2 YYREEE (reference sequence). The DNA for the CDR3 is TGTGCCAGCAGCTTCTCGGGGGGGCGGCGCACAGATACGCAGTATTTT. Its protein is CASSFSGGRRTDTQYF.